These T cell receptor beta chains were read from a single sample in a study of siplizumab effects on memory and regulatory T cells. TCRdb's table, derived via immunoSEQ multiplex PCR, lists solely in-frame clones and lacks some. This table holds more than 95,000 clones, over 90% found once. What was sequenced was Tregs sorted from blood. These receptors originate from a human donor in good health. CDR3s include the opening cysteine and the closing phenylalanine or tryptophan. A D gene is named only where the DNA matches it firmly. Some rows have no size entry. The others give once, few or many, or a class for an expanded clone.

CDR3 protein | CDR3 DNA | D gene | J gene | V gene | clone size
CASSRGVPNEQFF | TGTGCCAGCAGCCGTGGGGTCCCCAATGAGCAGTTCTTC | - | TRBJ2-1 | TRBV5-5 | -
CASSGRGRYNYGYTF | TGTGCCAGCAGCGGCCGGGGAAGATATAACTATGGCTACACCTTC | - | TRBJ1-2 | TRBV11-2 | -
CASSSQRRFSGNTIYF | TGTGCCAGCAGCTCCCAAAGGCGGTTCTCTGGAAACACCATATATTTT | - | TRBJ1-3 | TRBV9 | -
CATSRGFNEKLFF | TGTGCCACCAGCAGAGGCTTTAATGAAAAACTGTTTTTT | - | TRBJ1-4 | TRBV15 | -
CASSQTTGTGANVLTF | TGCGCCAGCAGCCAAACCACAGGAACTGGGGCCAACGTCCTGACTTTC | - | TRBJ2-6 | TRBV4-1 | few
CASSRRGTDTQYF | TGCGCCAGCAGCCGGCGAGGCACAGATACGCAGTATTTT | - | TRBJ2-3 | TRBV5-1 | once
CASSIDPGSSYNEQFF | TGTGCCAGTAGTATAGATCCGGGGAGCTCCTACAATGAGCAGTTCTTC | - | TRBJ2-1 | TRBV19 | -
CASTFTLQGESNQPQHF | TGTGCCAGCACGTTCACCCTACAGGGTGAGAGCAATCAGCCCCAGCATTTT | - | TRBJ1-5 | TRBV2 | -
CASRLRGATNEKLFF | TGTGCCAGCAGGCTACGGGGAGCAACTAATGAAAAACTGTTTTTT | - | TRBJ1-4 | TRBV27 | -
CASSPGTEETQYF | TGTGCCAGCAGCCCTGGGACAGAAGAGACCCAGTACTTC | TRBD1 | TRBJ2-5 | TRBV9 | -
CASSLTSGHDQAFF | TGTGCCAGCAGCTTGACTAGCGGGCATGATCAAGCGTTCTTC | TRBD2 | TRBJ2-1 | TRBV6-5 | -
CASSVDLVADTQYF | TGTGCCAGCAGCGTAGATTTAGTTGCTGATACGCAGTATTTT | - | TRBJ2-3 | TRBV9 | -
CASSLLTLGSDGYTF | TGCGCCAGCAGCTTGCTGACCCTTGGAAGCGATGGCTACACCTTC | - | TRBJ1-2 | TRBV5-1 | -
CASSVAQGADTQYF | TGTGCCAGCAGCGTAGCTCAGGGGGCAGATACGCAGTATTTT | TRBD1 | TRBJ2-3 | TRBV9 | once
CASSSLNTSPNYGYTF | TGTGCCAGCAGCTCCTTAAATACTTCCCCAAACTATGGCTACACCTTC | - | TRBJ1-2 | TRBV7-9 | -
CASSLTGSSYNEQFF | TGTGCCAGCAGCTTAACAGGGAGCTCCTACAATGAGCAGTTCTTC | - | TRBJ2-1 | TRBV11-3 | -
CASSYRMNTEAFF | TGTGCCAGCAGTTACAGAATGAACACTGAAGCTTTCTTT | - | TRBJ1-1 | TRBV6-5 | -
CASSLRQGSEKLFF | TGTGCCAGCAGCTTAAGGCAGGGTAGTGAAAAACTGTTTTTT | - | TRBJ1-4 | TRBV7-9 | -
CSASAEVGYF | TGCAGTGCAAGCGCCGAAGTTGGGTATTTT | - | TRBJ2-3 | TRBV20-1 | once